This TCR beta chain was recorded in a study of a mutant IDH1 vaccine in newly diagnosed glioma (dated by TCRdb to the early 2020s). For the study in its entirety: Vaccination began 4-6 weeks after radiotherapy alone, or alongside temozolomide cycles in the chemotherapy-containing groups. The roughly 34 treated patients were roughly 62% male and roughly 38% female, with a mean age of 40.4 years. Before enrollment, patients had received standard therapy of radiotherapy alone, temozolomide alone, or radiochemotherapy with temozolomide; most received the combination. Visit V12 was the week-35 safety follow-up and visit V13 was the week-47 end of study. Six visits were used for peripheral blood collection: V03 (baseline), V05, V07, V10, V12 and V13. Longitudinal TCRB deep sequencing was done for about two dozen treated patients, wherever samples were available for exploratory analyses. Paper-wide results and their limitations: Across multiple MHC alleles, vaccine-induced immune responses were seen in more than 90% of patients. PBMC samples for TCRB deep sequencing were selected based on availability. Changes in the top peripheral T cell clonotypes picked up by TCRB sequencing did not appear to be linked to pseudoprogression. The authors noted that analyses of patient blood samples could not be reproduced because of sample limitations.

The V end loses 2 bases and the J end loses 0 bases, and a stretch of 11 bases separates them. The germline V gene specifies LGHNA as CDR1 and YSLEER as CDR2. From cysteine to phenylalanine, the CDR3 is 16 amino acids long. Only CDR3 DNA remains: 48 bases, in frame from the first base. About this clone: Its antigen is still unknown. Base qualities are not provided; no much larger clone lies one nucleotide away.

Library construction relied on the immunoSEQ multiplex PCR assay. The hsTCRB Kit was used according to the manufacturer's protocol to amplify rearranged TCR beta chain sequences. An Illumina MiSeq was used to sequence the TCRB libraries. The study's processing was this. The proprietary platform of the kit vendor was used for demultiplexing, trimming and gene mapping. Here the immuneACCESS table is served through TCRdb, limited to in-frame sequences with V and J called. Missing clones are a known gap in these copies; in checked studies unresolved V genes cover under half, and the rest lacks a known reason. V, J and clone size are taken as reported in that table, and D and trimming were inferred from the DNA itself. The sample table contains over 50,000 clones; only one count was recorded for 76% of them. The leading ten clones occupy roughly 5% of the sample. The label giving this sample's time point can be read as: week 47, end of study. A 20-mer mutant IDH1 peptide at 300 micrograms in Montanide made up each vaccine dose, which was injected subcutaneously together with topical imiquimod. Patients were given eight vaccinations, in weeks 1, 3, 5, 7, 11, 15, 19 and 23, which matched visits V03 through V10. Newly diagnosed WHO grade 3 or 4 IDH1-mutant astrocytomas showing loss of nuclear ATRX were present in the donors. The samples were drawn from NOA16, a multicentre, single-arm, open-label phase I trial in Germany that tested a mutant IDH1 peptide vaccine in humans for the first time. The DNeasy Blood and Tissue Kit was used to extract genomic DNA from EDTA blood for TCRB sequencing.

The clonotype was recovered from a middle-aged woman with glioma. Some clones in this sample may be carry-over from other donors' samples. Recombination connected TRBV4-3 to TRBJ1-3, with the D gene too uncertain to name. The material sequenced was PBMCs, taken from a glioma patient whose treatment included an IDH1 peptide vaccine. At the DNA level, the sequence is TGCGCCAGCAGCCAATTCTCCCCCGGCTCTGGAAACACCATATATTTT. It encodes CASSQFSPGSGNTIYF.